Below, 20 T cell receptor beta chains from the same sample are listed, as sequenced in a study of radiation and T cells in renal cell carcinoma (dated by TCRdb to between 2020 and 2021). Libraries were prepared through the immunoSEQ multiplex PCR assay. Not all clones reach the TCRdb copy of this immuneACCESS table, which keeps in-frame sequences only. Checked studies attribute under half of the gap to unresolved V genes and leave the rest unexplained. The sample profile shows more than 75,000 clones; roughly 85% of them were found once. 20% to 25% of the sample is taken by the ten largest. The time point label, as the study defines it: blood 2 weeks post-SBRT. Sample treatment or condition, as interpreted from the label and publication: 15 Gy SBRT to primary tumor, nephrectomy 4 weeks later. Sequencing used blood, obtained from a patient whose treatment included radiotherapy and nephrectomy. These receptors came from a woman between 45 and 65 years old with renal cell carcinoma.

This clone was observed once. The V gene is TRBV4-3, the J gene TRBJ2-7; TRBD2 matches at 7 bases. The CDR3 spans 15 residues. Germline V gives CDR1 LGHNA, CDR2 YSLEER. V was pared by 0 bases and J by 1 base, with 3 bases of the junction left unmatched. The CDR3 is CASSQEGRGSYEQYF. In DNA, the CDR3 is TGCGCCAGCAGCCAAGAGGGGCGGGGGTCCTACGAGCAGTACTTC.

The chain joins TRBV11-2 to TRBJ2-1, with TRBD2 matching over 10 bases. The CDR3 is made up of 15 amino acids. The J segment lost 6 bases and the V segment lost 3 bases, leaving 5 bases of the junction unmatched. CDR1 is SGHAT, CDR2 FQNNGV, per germline. The CDR3 DNA reads as TGTGCCAGCAGCTTCAGCGGGAGGGACGGCAATGAGCAGTTCTTC. It codes for CASSFSGRDGNEQFF.

The rearrangement joins TRBV7-2 to TRBJ2-3; a weak D match, TRBD2 (6 bases). V was pared by 3 bases and J by 2 bases, with 12 bases between. This CDR3 has 15 residues. Per the germline V gene, CDR1 is SGHTA and CDR2 is FQGNSA. The CDR3 DNA follows: TGTGCCAGCAGCTTTAGGCGGGGCACCACAGATACGCAGTATTTT. It yields the protein CASSFRRGTTDTQYF.

The genes are TRBV6-5 and TRBJ1-2, with TRBD1 matching 8 bases. The length of the CDR3 is 15 residues. J gave up 2 bases and V 5 bases, and 7 bases lay outside the gene matches. Germline loops: CDR1 MNHEY, CDR2 SVGAGI. CDR3 nucleotides: TGTGCCAGCAGTCCTCAGACAGGGGCCAACTATGGCTACACCTTC. Translation: CASSPQTGANYGYTF.

The J gene is TRBJ1-3, the V gene TRBV9; D unclear. The CDR3 spans 12 residues. The ends were cut back, 0 bases at V and 3 bases at J, with 1 base in the middle. CDR1 is SGDLS, CDR2 YYNGEE, per germline. The CDR3 sequence: CASSVDGNTIYF. The CDR3 DNA reads as TGTGCCAGCAGCGTAGATGGAAACACCATATATTTT.

Written as DNA, the CDR3 is TGTGCCAGCAGCTTGGAGACAGCTAATTCACCCCTCCACTTT. It is translated as CASSLETANSPLHF. The rearrangement uses TRBV5-6 and TRBJ1-6; possibly TRBD1 for D (5 bases). V was shortened by 0 bases and J by 6 bases, with 7 bases between the two germline ends. Germline V gives CDR1 SGHDT, CDR2 YYEEEE. This CDR3 has 14 amino acids.

The gene calls are TRBV9 and TRBJ1-2, with TRBD1 matching over 11 bases. This CDR3 has 13 amino acids. Losses at the gene ends were 0 bases for V and 8 bases for J; bases not matched to a gene: 0. CDR1 is SGDLS, CDR2 YYNGEE, per germline. The CDR3 region has the DNA TGTGCCAGCAGCGTAGGGACAGGGGGCGGCTACACCTTC. Translating gives CASSVGTGGGYTF. The complete variable domain, with remaining parts taken from reference TRBV9 and TRBJ1-2, reads DSGVTQTPKHLITATGQRVTLRCSPRSGDLSVYWYQQSLDQGLQFLIQYYNGEERAKGNILERFSAQQFPDLHSELNLSSLELGDSALYFCASSVGTGGGYTFGSGTRLTVV.

The chain couples TRBV27 to TRBJ1-5, with a weak D call TRBD1 (6 bases). Germline V gene data show CDR1 as MNHEY and CDR2 as SMNVEV (reference sequence). Trimming took off 6 bases at V and 7 bases at J, with 22 bases between the two ends. This CDR3 has 16 residues. The CDR3 sequence: CASSPTEGGLGQPQHF. The CDR3, as DNA: TGTGCCAGCAGCCCTACCGAGGGGGGATTGGGCCAGCCCCAGCATTTT.

This chain joins TRBV18 and TRBJ2-5; D remains unclear. Germline CDR1 and CDR2: KGHSH and LQKENI. This CDR3 is 14 amino acids long. Trimming pared 5 bases from V and 7 bases from J, leaving 17 bases between. As DNA, the CDR3 is TGTGCCAGCTCATCCGTACCCCCTTGGGGGACCCAGTACTTC. This encodes CASSSVPPWGTQYF.

This clone was found once. The CDR3 coding sequence is TGTGCCAGCAGTGAACCCGGGCAGTTACAAGAGACCCAGTACTTC. This gives the protein CASSEPGQLQETQYF. This chain links TRBV25-1 with TRBJ2-5; no reliable D call. The CDR3 runs 15 residues. Trimming stripped 2 bases from V and 2 bases from J, with 12 bases between. CDR1 and CDR2 (germline): MGHDK, SYGVNS.

V is TRBV5-4 and J is TRBJ2-2; D gene uncertain. Germline-derived CDR1 and CDR2 are SGHNT and YYREEE (reference sequence). V gave up 2 bases and J gave up 7 bases, with 12 bases separating them. The CDR3 consists of 14 residues. Here the CDR3 reads CASSFSTLNGELFF. CDR3 DNA: TGTGCCAGCAGCTTCTCCACACTCAACGGGGAGCTGTTTTTT.

Here the CDR3 reads CASSLEQYSGNTIYF. CDR3 nucleotide sequence: TGTGCCAGCAGCTTAGAACAGTACTCTGGAAACACCATATATTTT. This rearrangement joins TRBV11-2 to TRBJ1-3, with unresolved D. V was pared by 0 bases and J by 0 bases, with 6 bases between. The CDR3 length is 15 residues. Germline lookup yields CDR1 SGHAT and CDR2 FQNNGV.

The J gene is TRBJ2-7, the V gene TRBV27, with D maybe TRBD1 (5 bases). Deletions cut 5 bases from V and 3 bases from J, with 23 bases between. The germline V gene encodes CDR1 MNHEY and CDR2 SMNVEV (reference sequence). The CDR3 contains 17 residues. The CDR3 here is CASSRNPRTPTIYEQYF. For the CDR3, the DNA is TGTGCCAGCAGTCGAAATCCCCGGACACCTACAATCTACGAGCAGTACTTC.

The V gene is TRBV18, the J gene TRBJ1-4, with D tentatively TRBD1 (6 bases). V was clipped by 8 bases and J by 5 bases, with 9 bases between them. Germline V lookup: CDR1 KGHSH, CDR2 LQKENI. The CDR3 loop spans 12 amino acids. This CDR3 reads CASTQGNEKLFF. CDR3 coding DNA: TGTGCCAGCACGCAGGGGAATGAAAAACTGTTTTTT.

This chain links TRBV7-2 with TRBJ2-5; D ambiguous. CDR1 is SGHTA, CDR2 FQGNSA, per germline. V lost 2 bases and J lost 4, with 14 bases in between. The CDR3 has 15 amino acids. The CDR3 sequence: CASSLITQRGETQYF. CDR3 bases: TGTGCCAGCAGCTTAATAACTCAAAGAGGAGAGACCCAGTACTTC.

The CDR3: CASSPPGQGFSEQYF. CDR3 DNA sequence: TGTGCCAGCAGCCCACCGGGACAGGGCTTCTCCGAGCAGTACTTC. The rearrangement uses TRBV11-3 and TRBJ2-7, with TRBD1 matching 9 bases. Per germline, CDR1 SGHNT and CDR2 YENEEA. The length of the CDR3 is 15 residues. J gave up 6 bases and V 5 bases, and 11 bases lay outside the gene matches.

This chain uses TRBV29-1 with TRBJ2-3; D is perhaps TRBD1 (5 bases). The CDR3 consists of 13 residues. Germline V gives CDR1 SQVTM, CDR2 ANQGSEA. Trimming pared 4 bases from V and 5 bases from J, leaving 13 bases between. CDR3 residues: CSVGIRVGDTQYF. The CDR3 coding sequence is TGCAGCGTTGGGATCAGGGTTGGAGATACGCAGTATTTT.

The CDR3 sequence is CASTRVRTDTQYF. In DNA form, the CDR3 reads TGTGCCAGCACCCGGGTGCGCACAGATACGCAGTATTTT. The chain uses TRBV2 and TRBJ2-3; no clear D gene. From germline, CDR1 is SNHLY and CDR2 FYNNEI. The CDR3 extends over 13 amino acids. Trimming took off 7 bases at V and 1 base at J, with 9 bases between the two ends.

This clone came up once. The CDR3 nucleotides read TGTGCCAGCAGTTTAAGGACTAGCGGCACAGATACGCAGTATTTT. Amino acid sequence: CASSLRTSGTDTQYF. The chain combines TRBV27 with TRBJ2-3; 9 bases align to TRBD2. CDR3 size: 15 residues. Germline-derived CDR1 and CDR2 are MNHEY and SMNVEV (reference sequence). Trimming removed 2 bases from V and 1 base from J; junction bases left unmatched: 1.

The CDR3 sequence is CAWSAGTHNYGYTF. The CDR3 DNA follows: TGTGCCTGGAGTGCCGGGACGCACAACTATGGCTACACCTTC. The chain recombines TRBV30 with TRBJ1-2, with a weak D call TRBD1 (5 bases). V dropped 1 base and J dropped 2 bases, with 11 bases sitting between them. Germline-derived CDR1 and CDR2 are GTSNPN and SVGIG (reference sequence). This CDR3 has 14 amino acids.